These 32 T cell receptor beta chains were all obtained from the same sample, sequenced in a study of shared clonotypes between healthy human individuals. The assay was immunoSEQ multiplex PCR, and TCRdb's table has in-frame clones only and misses some. The repertoire has about 120,000 clones, about 63% of them found once; the top ten carry 24%. The source material was memory CD8+ T cells sorted from blood. Subset described: CD45RO+ cells pooled with CCR7-negative TemRA cells. The source is a woman aged 25-40 years in good health.

J is TRBJ2-1 and V is TRBV11-2, with 7 bases aligning to TRBD2. Germline V gene data show CDR1 as SGHAT and CDR2 as FQNNGV. The CDR3 is 12 amino acids. Losses at the gene ends were 1 base for V and 11 bases for J; bases not matched to a gene: 2. The DNA of the CDR3 is TGTGCCAGCAGCTTAGGGGGGGGACAGCAGTTCTTC. Its protein is CASSLGGGQQFF.

The chain carries TRBV27 and TRBJ2-2; no reliable D call. Germline lookup yields CDR1 MNHEY and CDR2 SMNVEV (reference sequence). The CDR3 sequence is 12 residues long. Trimming cost V 6 bases and J 3 bases, with 5 bases left between them. The CDR3 nucleotides are TGTGCCAGCAGAGTATACACCGGGGAGCTGTTTTTT. Protein product: CASRVYTGELFF.

In DNA form, the CDR3 reads TGTGCTACGTGCACTAGCGGCTCCTACGAGCAGTACTTC. It is translated as CATCTSGSYEQYF. The chain recombines TRBV5-4 with TRBJ2-7; 8 bases match TRBD2. Germline CDR1 and CDR2: SGHNT and YYREEE (reference sequence). The CDR3 length is 13 residues. Based on the CDR3 plus reference TRBV5-4 and TRBJ2-7, the full variable domain is ETGVTQSPTHLIKTRGQQVTLRCSSQSGHNTVSWYQQALGQGPQFIFQYYREEENGRGNFPPRFSGLQFPNYSSELNVNALELDDSALYLCATCTSGSYEQYFGPGTRLTVT.

CDR3 in amino acids: CASAGTSGEPQETQYF. CDR3 DNA sequence: TGTGCCAGCGCGGGGACTAGCGGAGAACCGCAAGAGACCCAGTACTTC. J is TRBJ2-5 and V is TRBV25-1, with TRBD2 matching 11 bases. The CDR3 consists of 16 residues. CDR1 and CDR2 (germline): MGHDK, SYGVNS. V lost 8 bases to trimming and J lost 2 bases; unmatched junction nucleotides: 10.

In nucleotides, the CDR3 is TGTGCCAGCAGCTTAATCCCCGGGACACAGGCCTCCGAGCAGTACTTC. Translated: CASSLIPGTQASEQYF. The gene calls are TRBV13 and TRBJ2-7; maybe TRBD1 (6 bases). Trimming cost V 2 bases and J 6 bases, with 20 bases left between them. Germline values: CDR1 PRHDT, CDR2 FYEKMQ (reference sequence). The CDR3 is 16 residues long. Filled out from reference TRBV13 and TRBJ2-7, the complete variable domain reads AAGVIQSPRHLIKEKRETATLKCYPIPRHDTVYWYQQGPGQDPQFLISFYEKMQSDKGSIPDRFSAQQFSDYHSELNMSSLELGDSALYFCASSLIPGTQASEQYFGPGTRLTVT.

The rearrangement links TRBV6-1 to TRBJ2-5; maybe TRBD1 (5 bases). The ends were cut back, 3 bases at V and 3 bases at J, with 17 bases in the middle. CDR3 size: 16 residues. Germline CDR1 and CDR2: MNHNS and SASEGT. Here the CDR3 DNA reads TGTGCCAGCAGTGAGTGGGGCATCGGGCGTGAAGAGACCCAGTACTTC. Translation: CASSEWGIGREETQYF.

This clone was seen more than once but under ten times. V is TRBV5-4 and J is TRBJ2-7; 12 bases agree with TRBD2. Germline V gene lookup returns CDR1 SGHNT and CDR2 YYREEE (reference sequence). Trimming cost V 3 bases and J 7 bases; bases outside gene matches: 8. This CDR3 spans 15 amino acids. CDR3: CASSSRTGLAGEQYF. CDR3 sequence (DNA): TGTGCCAGCAGCTCCCGGACAGGACTAGCGGGGGAGCAGTACTTC.

The chain carries TRBV7-9 and TRBJ2-7; perhaps TRBD1 as D (5 bases). This CDR3 comprises 16 residues. Germline lookup yields CDR1 SEHNR and CDR2 FQNEAQ (reference sequence). Trimming shortened V by 5 bases and J by 3 bases, and 20 bases separated the two germline ends. The CDR3 DNA is TGTGCCAGCAGCCAAAAACCGATGGGGCGGTTCTACGAGCAGTACTTC. The encoded protein is CASSQKPMGRFYEQYF.

V gene TRBV27 combines with J gene TRBJ1-1; D possibly corresponds to TRBD1 (5 bases). Germline-derived CDR1 and CDR2 are MNHEY and SMNVEV (reference sequence). V lost 5 bases and J lost 6, with 10 bases in between. This CDR3 has 12 amino acids. The CDR3 bases are TGTGCCAGCAGTGCCCCAGGGTCTGAAGCTTTCTTT. As protein: CASSAPGSEAFF.

This clone was recorded many times. The chain links TRBV28 to TRBJ1-2; no clear D. The CDR3 extends over 13 amino acids. Germline loops: CDR1 MDHEN, CDR2 SYDVKM. Trimming removed 1 base from V and 4 bases from J, with 7 bases in between. The CDR3 bases are TGTGCCAGCAGTTTATCACGGGTCTATGGCTACACCTTC. Amino acids: CASSLSRVYGYTF.

This chain uses TRBV11-1 with TRBJ2-1, with D unclear. The V end lost 1 base, the J end lost 3 bases, and 10 bases lay between the germline ends. Per the germline V gene, CDR1 is SGHAT and CDR2 is FQDESV (reference sequence). The CDR3 is 15 amino acids. The CDR3 nucleotides read TGTGCCAGCAGCTTAGATCTCTCTGGCTACAATGAGCAGTTCTTC. Translated, it gives CASSLDLSGYNEQFF. Full variable domain (missing parts from reference TRBV11-1 and TRBJ2-1): EAEVAQSPRYKITEKSQAVAFWCDPISGHATLYWYRQILGQGPELLVQFQDESVVDDSQLPKDRFSAERLKGVDSTLKIQPAELGDSAMYLCASSLDLSGYNEQFFGPGTRLTVL.

On this clone: This clone may be a read error of a much larger clone one base away. Other DNA sequences within the sample encode an identical CDR3. V usage is TRBV4-1 and J usage is TRBJ2-2, with 7 bases identical to TRBD2. CDR1 and CDR2 (germline): MGHRA, YSYEKL. The length of the CDR3 is 13 residues. The CDR3 sequence: CASRGSGTGELFF. DNA for the CDR3: TGCGCCAGTCGCGGGAGCGGAACCGGGGAGTTGTTTTTT.

V usage is TRBV28 and J usage is TRBJ2-7; D perhaps matches TRBD2 (6 bases). The CDR3 runs to 14 residues. Germline values: CDR1 MDHEN, CDR2 SYDVKM. V was clipped by 6 bases and J by 2 bases, with 14 bases between them. The CDR3 region is CASSPTGGTYEQYF. The CDR3 DNA sequence: TGTGCCAGCAGCCCCACTGGAGGGACCTACGAGCAGTACTTC.

This clone turned up a few times. V and J are TRBV12-5 and TRBJ1-5; no clear D gene. The germline CDR1 and CDR2 sequences are LGHNT and FRNRAP. Trimming removed 6 bases from V and 6 bases from J, with 9 bases in between. The CDR3 loop spans 12 amino acids. The CDR3 sequence: CASGRGSQPQHF. The CDR3 DNA sequence: TGTGCTAGTGGCAGAGGGTCTCAGCCCCAGCATTTT. The entire variable domain, with the rest obtained from reference TRBV12-5 and TRBJ1-5, is as follows: DARVTQTPRHKVTEMGQEVTMRCQPILGHNTVFWYRQTMMQGLELLAYFRNRAPLDDSGMPKDRFSAEMPDATLATLKIQPSEPRDSAVYFCASGRGSQPQHFGDGTRLSIL.

V and J are TRBV5-5 and TRBJ1-2; D is perhaps TRBD1 (5 bases). The V end lost 0 bases, the J end lost 4 bases, and 13 bases lay between the germline ends. The CDR3 contains 15 residues. The germline V gene encodes CDR1 SGHKS and CDR2 YYEKEE (reference sequence). CDR3 loop: CASSLVQRQSYGYTF. The CDR3 DNA reads TGTGCCAGCAGCTTGGTTCAGAGACAGTCCTATGGCTACACCTTC.

Turning to this clone: With a far larger clone one base away, a read error is the likely cause. The chain is built from TRBV4-2 and TRBJ2-5; 10 bases are a match to TRBD2. V was pared by 0 bases and J by 11 bases, with 12 bases of the junction left unmatched. Germline loops: CDR1 LGHNA, CDR2 YNFKEQ. The CDR3 spans 16 residues. This CDR3 is CASSQDQLAGRREQYF. CDR3 DNA: TGTGCCAGCAGCCAAGATCAACTAGCGGGAAGGCGGGAGCAGTACTTC.

To note about this clone: Within the sample, other DNA sequences also encode this same CDR3. This chain joins TRBV6-5 and TRBJ1-2; 10 bases fit TRBD1. CDR1 MNHEY and CDR2 SVGAGI come from the germline V gene. The CDR3 covers 13 residues. J gave up 2 bases and V 8 bases, and 2 bases lay outside the gene matches. CDR3: CASGDRGNYGYTF. CDR3 DNA sequence: TGTGCCAGCGGGGACAGGGGAAACTATGGCTACACCTTC.

V usage is TRBV28 and J usage is TRBJ2-7; D may match TRBD1 or TRBD2 (5 bases each). The germline V and J ends were trimmed by 1 base and 6 bases, with 13 bases remaining between them. The CDR3 sequence is 14 residues long. Germline CDR1 reads MDHEN; CDR2 reads SYDVKM. CDR3 region: CASSLLRGVGEQYF. The CDR3 bases are TGTGCCAGCAGTTTATTGAGGGGAGTGGGCGAGCAGTACTTC.

This clone was seen a handful of times. The chain joins TRBV28 to TRBJ2-7; maybe TRBD1 (6 bases). V was trimmed by 2 bases and J by 2 bases, leaving 10 bases between them. Per the germline V gene, CDR1 is MDHEN and CDR2 is SYDVKM. The CDR3 length is 14 residues. In DNA form, the CDR3 reads TGTGCCAGCAGTTTAGCCGGGACACCCTACGAGCAGTACTTC. Residues: CASSLAGTPYEQYF.

This clone was seen a few times. V and J are TRBV6-4 and TRBJ2-1; D gene unclear. V lost 2 bases to trimming and J lost 0 bases, with 11 bases between them. The CDR3 spans 16 residues. Germline V gene data show CDR1 as MRHNA and CDR2 as SNTAGT. Written as DNA, the CDR3 is TGTGCCAGCAGTGACACTGGGGAAAACTCCTACAATGAGCAGTTCTTC. Residues: CASSDTGENSYNEQFF.

The rearrangement links TRBV5-1 to TRBJ2-7, with 8 bases lining up with TRBD1. This CDR3 has 15 residues. Per the germline V gene, CDR1 is SGHRS and CDR2 is YFSETQ. The V gene end was trimmed by 4 bases and the J gene end by 5 bases; junction bases not matched to a gene: 11. CDR3 loop: CASSVRTGLDHEQYF. For the CDR3, the DNA is TGCGCCAGCAGCGTGAGGACAGGGTTGGACCACGAGCAGTACTTC.

The chain joins TRBV6-5 to TRBJ2-5, with D hard to call. Germline assignment: CDR1 MNHEY and CDR2 SVGAGI. The CDR3 runs to 15 residues. V was cut by 2 bases and J by 5 bases, with 15 bases left in between. CDR3 in DNA: TGTGCCAGCAGTTACGGCGGCTTTAGTGATGAGACCCAGTACTTC. This gives the protein CASSYGGFSDETQYF.

The CDR3 is CASSLDRSPEAFF. In DNA, the CDR3 is TGTGCCAGCAGCTTAGACAGAAGCCCTGAAGCTTTCTTT. The chain carries TRBV5-4 and TRBJ1-1; D perhaps matches TRBD1 (5 bases). The V gene's germline CDR1 is SGHNT and CDR2 YYREEE (reference sequence). The germline V and J ends were trimmed by 2 bases and 6 bases, with 11 bases remaining between them. CDR3 length: 13 residues. The full variable domain, in which reference TRBV5-4 and TRBJ1-1 provide the parts outside the CDR3, is ETGVTQSPTHLIKTRGQQVTLRCSSQSGHNTVSWYQQALGQGPQFIFQYYREEENGRGNFPPRFSGLQFPNYSSELNVNALELDDSALYLCASSLDRSPEAFFGQGTRLTVV.

The chain combines TRBV9 with TRBJ2-2; 9 positions match TRBD1. With V trimmed by 2 bases and J by 4 bases, 6 bases remained unmatched. Germline CDR1 reads SGDLS; CDR2 reads YYNGEE. The CDR3 extends over 16 amino acids. As DNA, the CDR3 is TGTGCCAGCAGCGTTAAGGGGACAGGGTTCACCGGGGAGCTGTTTTTT. Its translation: CASSVKGTGFTGELFF.

The V call is TRBV11-2, the J call TRBJ2-1, with 7 bases that match TRBD2. V was clipped by 1 base and J by 3 bases; unmatched bases: 3. Germline CDR1 SGHAT, CDR2 FQNNGV. CDR3 size: 15 residues. The CDR3 bases are TGTGCCAGCAGCTTAGCTCTAGCGGACTACAATGAGCAGTTCTTC. Translated: CASSLALADYNEQFF. The full variable domain, its missing parts supplied by reference TRBV11-2 and TRBJ2-1, is EAGVAQSPRYKIIEKRQSVAFWCNPISGHATLYWYQQILGQGPKLLIQFQNNGVVDDSQLPKDRFSAERLKGVDSTLKIQPAKLEDSAVYLCASSLALADYNEQFFGPGTRLTVL.

This chain uses TRBV28 with TRBJ1-2, with D unresolved. The CDR3 is made up of 17 amino acids. Germline values: CDR1 MDHEN, CDR2 SYDVKM. Deletions cut 5 bases from V and 6 bases from J, with 25 bases between. Here the CDR3 DNA reads TGTGCCAGCAGTCCACCGCCCTGGCAGGAGACATGGAATGGCTACACCTTC. Translating it yields CASSPPPWQETWNGYTF.

The chain combines TRBV6-5 with TRBJ2-7, with 12 bases identical to TRBD1. CDR1 and CDR2 (germline): MNHEY, SVGAGI. V was pared by 4 bases and J by 6 bases, with 7 bases of the junction left unmatched. The CDR3 sequence is 15 residues long. DNA of the CDR3: TGTGCCAGCAGTTCGGGACAGGGGGCGCTGGGCGAGCAGTACTTC. Translation: CASSSGQGALGEQYF.

This clone was found many times. This chain uses TRBV28 with TRBJ2-5; D is undetermined. Judging by the DNA end, TRBJ2-7 fits better; the J call may be wrong. Per germline, CDR1 MDHEN and CDR2 SYDVKM. The CDR3 runs to 15 residues. CDR3 nucleotide sequence: TGTGCCAGCAGCCACCAAAATTCGGGTTTTTACGAGCAGTACTTC. This codes for CASSHQNSGFYEQYF.

The chain combines TRBV6-1 with TRBJ2-5, with 9 bases that match TRBD1. Gene TRBJ2-7 matches the end of the DNA better, so the J call may be wrong. The CDR3 consists of 15 residues. The germline V gene has CDR1 MNHNS and CDR2 SASEGT. The CDR3 bases are TGTGCCAGCACGGCTCCGGGGACAGGGTTATACGAGCAGTACTTC. It is translated as CASTAPGTGLYEQYF.

This chain joins TRBV13 and TRBJ1-6; D is ambiguous. CDR3 length: 11 amino acids. In germline, CDR1 is PRHDT, CDR2 FYEKMQ (reference sequence). With 5 bases removed from V and 7 bases from J, the gap between germline ends came to 3 bases. This CDR3 is CASSQNSPLHF. CDR3 DNA: TGTGCCAGCAGCCAGAATTCACCCCTCCACTTT.

The V call is TRBV13, the J call TRBJ2-7; no reliable D call. CDR1 PRHDT and CDR2 FYEKMQ come from the germline V gene (reference sequence). CDR3 size: 14 residues. The germline V and J ends were trimmed by 5 bases and 5 bases, with 16 bases remaining between them. CDR3 protein: CASSREEIPHEQYF. The CDR3 DNA follows: TGTGCCAGCAGCAGAGAGGAGATCCCCCACGAGCAGTACTTC.

The rearrangement joins TRBV25-1 to TRBJ2-2; tentative D call: TRBD1 (5 bases). There are 14 residues in the CDR3. The V end was cut by 6 bases, the J end by 1 base, with 9 bases between. Per germline, CDR1 MGHDK and CDR2 SYGVNS. CDR3 coding DNA: TGTGCCAGCAGAAATACAGGGAACACCGGGGAGCTGTTTTTT. This sequence encodes CASRNTGNTGELFF.